One sample yielded the 21 T cell receptor beta chains listed below, sequenced in a study of control samples from healthy donors and cancer patients. Repertoires were generated with immunoSEQ multiplex PCR, while TCRdb's copy carries only in-frame clones and drops some. The sample contains tens of thousands of clones, approximately 88% of which appear only once. The sequencing sample was made of PBMCs. The receptors stem from a man aged 70 or older with lung cancer.

This clone was seen at least ten times. The rearrangement links TRBV10-3 to TRBJ1-2; a weak D match, TRBD1 (5 bases). This CDR3 is built from 12 residues. V gave up 0 bases and J gave up 10 bases, with 9 bases separating them. Germline values: CDR1 ENHRY, CDR2 SYGVKD. In DNA, the CDR3 is TGTGCCATCAGTGAGTCGCGCAGGGTCTACACCTTC. This encodes CAISESRRVYTF.

The J gene is TRBJ2-7, the V gene TRBV7-9; D may be TRBD1 (6 bases). The CDR3 spans 16 residues. CDR1 is SEHNR and CDR2 is FQNEAQ in the germline V gene (reference sequence). V lost 4 bases and J lost 0, with 16 bases in between. As DNA, the CDR3 is TGTGCCAGCAGCTGGGCCGGGACACGCAGCTCCTACGAGCAGTACTTC. Amino acid sequence: CASSWAGTRSSYEQYF.

The chain recombines TRBV3-1 (or the pseudogene TRBV3-2) with TRBJ2-1; TRBD2 agrees at 9 bases. Per the germline V gene, CDR1 is LGHDT and CDR2 is YNNKEL (reference sequence). The CDR3 contains 15 residues. V lost 4 bases to trimming and J lost 8 bases; unmatched junction nucleotides: 9. CDR3 nucleotide sequence: TGTGCCAGCAGCCGCGGGGGGGCCATCTCCTATGAGCAGTTCTTC. This codes for CASSRGGAISYEQFF.

V is TRBV6-5 and J is TRBJ1-2; D ambiguous. The CDR3 is 13 amino acids. Germline CDR1 reads MNHEY; CDR2 reads SVGAGI. V lost 5 bases, J lost 3 bases, and 10 bases lay in between. Here the CDR3 reads CASSRASYYGYTF. DNA of the CDR3: TGTGCCAGCAGTCGGGCTTCGTACTATGGCTACACCTTC.

This chain links TRBV4-1 with TRBJ1-2; perhaps TRBD1 as D (6 bases). CDR1 and CDR2 from the germline V gene are MGHRA and YSYEKL. CDR3 length: 16 residues. V was trimmed by 0 bases and J by 8 bases, leaving 19 bases between them. CDR3 DNA: TGCGCCAGCAGCCAAGATCCAGGCAGGGGATGGGCGGGCTACACCTTC. Its translation: CASSQDPGRGWAGYTF.

This chain joins TRBV9 and TRBJ1-2; 12 bases line up with TRBD1. In germline, CDR1 is SGDLS, CDR2 YYNGEE. The CDR3 runs to 14 residues. With V trimmed by 6 bases and J by 3 bases, 3 bases remained unmatched. The CDR3 DNA reads as TGTGCCAGCACCGGGACAGGGGGCGACTATGGCTACACCTTC. Amino acid sequence: CASTGTGGDYGYTF.

This clone was seen more than once but under ten times. This chain uses TRBV10-3 with TRBJ2-1, with 9 bases that match TRBD2. This CDR3 comprises 16 residues. The V segment lost 2 bases and the J segment 2 bases; nucleotides outside the gene matches: 4. Per germline, CDR1 ENHRY and CDR2 SYGVKD. The CDR3 protein is CAISETERGAYNEQFF. In nucleotides, the CDR3 is TGTGCCATCAGTGAGACCGAGCGGGGGGCCTACAATGAGCAGTTCTTC.

In its sample, this clone was seen once. The chain carries TRBV6-6 and TRBJ2-7; 8 bases line up with TRBD2. The V and J ends lost 2 bases and 5 bases, in that order; junction bases with no gene match: 5. The CDR3 spans 14 residues. Germline V gene sequence: CDR1 MNHNY, CDR2 SVGAGI (reference sequence). The CDR3: CASSYNGRADEQYF. The CDR3 DNA reads TGTGCCAGCAGTTACAACGGGAGGGCCGACGAGCAGTACTTC.

This clone has at least ten counts. This sequence joins TRBV2 and TRBJ2-7, with no clear D. The V end lost 0 bases, the J end lost 3 bases, and 12 bases lay between the germline ends. CDR1 is SNHLY and CDR2 is FYNNEI in the germline V gene. This CDR3 comprises 15 residues. The CDR3, as DNA: TGTGCCAGCAGTGAAGCGCTTATCCTCGGCTACGAGCAGTACTTC. Translating it yields CASSEALILGYEQYF.

The CDR3 bases are TGTGCCAGCAGCCGGGGGCCGGACAGGTTCGACGTCCTGACTTTC. Protein: CASSRGPDRFDVLTF. This rearrangement joins TRBV11-2 to TRBJ2-6; possible D gene TRBD1, 7 bases. The CDR3 is 15 amino acids. The V and J ends lost 5 bases and 11 bases respectively, with 19 bases between them. CDR1 and CDR2 from the germline V gene are SGHAT and FQNNGV.

J is TRBJ2-7 and V is TRBV5-1; D is unclear. This CDR3 region has 12 residues. The V end lost 1 base, the J end lost 7 bases, and 9 bases lay between the germline ends. Germline CDR1 SGHRS, CDR2 YFSETQ. This CDR3 is CASSLTNTEQYF. DNA for the CDR3: TGCGCCAGCAGCTTGACGAACACGGAGCAGTACTTC. Using reference TRBV5-1 and TRBJ2-7 for the parts outside the CDR3, the full variable domain is KAGVTQTPRYLIKTRGQQVTLSCSPISGHRSVSWYQQTPGQGLQFLFEYFSETQRNKGNFPGRFSGRQFSNSRSEMNVSTLELGDSALYLCASSLTNTEQYFGPGTRLTVT.

The gene calls are TRBV6-5 and TRBJ1-2, with D uncertain. The CDR3 covers 15 residues. V was cut by 6 bases and J by 0 bases, with 14 bases left in between. Germline V CDR1 and CDR2: MNHEY, SVGAGI. The CDR3 region has the DNA TGTGCCAGCAGGGGAGCGGGCAGATCTAACTATGGCTACACCTTC. It is translated as CASRGAGRSNYGYTF.

The chain has TRBV7-8 and TRBJ1-1; D perhaps matches TRBD1 (5 bases). The V gene's germline CDR1 is SGHVS and CDR2 FQNEAQ. Trimming pared 5 bases from V and 2 bases from J, leaving 12 bases between. This CDR3 is 14 amino acids long. The CDR3 region has the DNA TGTGCCAGCAGCCGGACTCAGGGAAACACTGAAGCTTTCTTT. It yields the protein CASSRTQGNTEAFF. The full variable domain, with the rest looked up from reference TRBV7-8 and TRBJ1-1, is GAGVSQSPRYKVAKRGQDVALRCDPISGHVSLFWYQQALGQGPEFLTYFQNEAQLDKSGLPSDRFFAERPEGSVSTLKIQRTQQEDSAVYLCASSRTQGNTEAFFGQGTRLTVV.

The chain links TRBV18 to TRBJ1-2, with D unclear. Per germline, CDR1 KGHSH and CDR2 LQKENI. Between the trimmed V and J ends, which lost 3 bases and 4 bases, there was a span of 3 bases. There are 11 residues in the CDR3. CDR3 in DNA: TGTGCCAGCTCACCCCTCTATGGCTACACCTTC. Encoded protein: CASSPLYGYTF. The whole variable domain, filled in from reference TRBV18 and TRBJ1-2, reads NAGVMQNPRHLVRRRGQEARLRCSPMKGHSHVYWYRQLPEEGLKFMVYLQKENIIDESGMPKERFSAEFPKEGPSILRIQQVVRGDSAAYFCASSPLYGYTFGSGTRLTVV.

The chain links TRBV11-2 to TRBJ1-5; TRBD1 is a possible D gene (6 bases). The CDR3 length is 14 residues. The ends were cut back, 5 bases at V and 4 bases at J, with 12 bases in the middle. Looked up from germline, CDR1 is SGHAT and CDR2 is FQNNGV. The CDR3 nucleotides are TGTGCCAGCAGCCCCGCCCAGGGGAATCAGCCCCAGCATTTT. Translation gives CASSPAQGNQPQHF.

The chain links TRBV6-2 or TRBV6-3 to TRBJ1-3, with 7 bases identical to TRBD1. Germline CDR1 and CDR2: MNHEY and SVGEGT. Trimming removed 2 bases from V and 2 bases from J; junction bases left unmatched: 3. The length of the CDR3 is 15 residues. Here the CDR3 reads CASSYTGTAGNTIYF. The CDR3 DNA reads as TGTGCCAGCAGTTACACCGGGACAGCTGGAAACACCATATATTTT.

This clone was seen only a few times. The chain couples TRBV30 to TRBJ1-6; 7 nucleotides agree with TRBD1. Germline-derived CDR1 and CDR2 are GTSNPN and SVGIG (reference sequence). J gave up 7 bases and V 5 bases, and 8 bases lay outside the gene matches. The CDR3 has 14 residues. CDR3 sequence (DNA): TGTGCCTGGGAAAAGACAGGGATAAATTCACCCCTCCACTTT. Its protein product is CAWEKTGINSPLHF.

J is TRBJ1-1 and V is TRBV15, with D possibly matching TRBD1 (6 bases). The CDR3 length is 12 residues. The germline V gene has CDR1 LNHNV and CDR2 YYDKDF (reference sequence). V shed 3 bases and J shed 7 bases, with 9 bases lying between them. The CDR3 bases are TGTGCCACCAGCAGGGGGGACATTGAAGCTTTCTTT. Translation gives CATSRGDIEAFF.

This clone has just a few counts. The J gene is TRBJ1-5, the V gene TRBV11-2, with D unclear. The CDR3 contains 13 residues. Germline loops: CDR1 SGHAT, CDR2 FQNNGV. Between the trimmed V and J ends, which lost 1 base and 4 bases, there was a span of 5 bases. This CDR3 reads CASSLGFNQPQHF. DNA of the CDR3: TGTGCCAGCAGCTTAGGGTTTAATCAGCCCCAGCATTTT.

This chain connects TRBV2 to TRBJ1-6; D is unresolved. There are 12 residues in the CDR3. Germline V CDR1 and CDR2: SNHLY, FYNNEI. Deletions cut 5 bases from V and 8 bases from J, with 7 bases between. The DNA for the CDR3 is TGTGCCAGCAGTTCAAGGTATTCACCCCTCCACTTT. The encoded protein is CASSSRYSPLHF. Filled out from reference TRBV2 and TRBJ1-6, the complete variable domain reads EPEVTQTPSHQVTQMGQEVILRCVPISNHLYFYWYRQILGQKVEFLVSFYNNEISEKSEIFDDQFSVERPDGSNFTLKIRSTKLEDSAMYFCASSSRYSPLHFGNGTRLTVT.

The chain carries TRBV28 and TRBJ2-6; 8 positions match TRBD1. V gave up 6 bases and J gave up 4 bases; unmatched junction bases: 8. Germline V gives CDR1 MDHEN, CDR2 SYDVKM. The CDR3 extends over 16 amino acids. CDR3 coding DNA: TGTGCCAGCAGCCGGACAGGGAAGGTGGGGGCCAACGTCCTGACTTTC. This encodes CASSRTGKVGANVLTF.